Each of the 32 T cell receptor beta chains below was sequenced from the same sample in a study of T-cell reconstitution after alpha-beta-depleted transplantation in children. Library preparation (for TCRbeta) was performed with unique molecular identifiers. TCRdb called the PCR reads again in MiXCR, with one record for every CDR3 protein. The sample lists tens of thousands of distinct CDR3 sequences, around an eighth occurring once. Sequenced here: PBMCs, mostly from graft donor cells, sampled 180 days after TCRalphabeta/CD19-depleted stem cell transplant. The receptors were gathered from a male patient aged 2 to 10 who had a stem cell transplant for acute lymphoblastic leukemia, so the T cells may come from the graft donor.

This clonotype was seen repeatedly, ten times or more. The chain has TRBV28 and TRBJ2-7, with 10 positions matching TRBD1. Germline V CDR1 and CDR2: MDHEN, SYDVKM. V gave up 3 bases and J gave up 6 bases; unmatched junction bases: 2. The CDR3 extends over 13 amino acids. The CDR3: CASSFRTGGEQYF. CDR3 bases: TGTGCCAGCAGTTTCCGGACAGGGGGCGAGCAGTACTTC.

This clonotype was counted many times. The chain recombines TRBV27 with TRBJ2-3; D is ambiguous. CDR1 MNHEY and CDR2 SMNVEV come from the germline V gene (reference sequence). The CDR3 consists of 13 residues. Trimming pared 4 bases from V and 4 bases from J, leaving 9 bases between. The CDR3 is CASSSVYPDTQYF. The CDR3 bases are TGTGCCAGCAGTTCCGTCTATCCAGATACGCAGTATTTT.

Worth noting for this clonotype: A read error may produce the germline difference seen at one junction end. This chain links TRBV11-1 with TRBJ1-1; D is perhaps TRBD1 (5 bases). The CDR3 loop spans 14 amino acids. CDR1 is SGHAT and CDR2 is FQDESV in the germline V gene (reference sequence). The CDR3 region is CASSLRDPNSEAFF. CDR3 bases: TGTGCCAGCAGCTTACGGGACCCGAACTCTGAAGCTTTCTTT.

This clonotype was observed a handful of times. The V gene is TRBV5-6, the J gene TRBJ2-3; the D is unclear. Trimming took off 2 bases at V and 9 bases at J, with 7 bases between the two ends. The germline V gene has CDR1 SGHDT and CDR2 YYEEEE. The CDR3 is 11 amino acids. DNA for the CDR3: TGTGCCAGCAGCTTTCAGCAGACGCAGTATTTT. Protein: CASSFQQTQYF.

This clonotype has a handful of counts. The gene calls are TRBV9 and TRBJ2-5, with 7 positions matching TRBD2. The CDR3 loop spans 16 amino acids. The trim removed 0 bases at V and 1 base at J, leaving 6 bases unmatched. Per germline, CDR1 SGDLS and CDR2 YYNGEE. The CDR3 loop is CASSVGQRGPQETQYF. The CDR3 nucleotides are TGTGCCAGCAGCGTAGGCCAGCGGGGCCCCCAAGAGACCCAGTACTTC.

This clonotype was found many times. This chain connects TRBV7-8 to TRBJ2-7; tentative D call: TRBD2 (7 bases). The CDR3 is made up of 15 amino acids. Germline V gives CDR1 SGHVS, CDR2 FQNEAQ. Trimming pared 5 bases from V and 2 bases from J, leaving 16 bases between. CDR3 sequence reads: CASSPGGGKTYEQYF. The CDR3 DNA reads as TGTGCCAGCAGCCCGGGGGGCGGGAAAACCTACGAGCAGTACTTC.

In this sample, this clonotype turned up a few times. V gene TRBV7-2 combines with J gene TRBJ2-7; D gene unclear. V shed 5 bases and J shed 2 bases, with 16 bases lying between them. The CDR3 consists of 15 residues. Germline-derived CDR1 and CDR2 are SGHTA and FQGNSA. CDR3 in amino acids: CASSIRARLAYEQYF. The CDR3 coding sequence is TGTGCCAGCAGCATTAGGGCGAGACTCGCCTACGAGCAGTACTTC.

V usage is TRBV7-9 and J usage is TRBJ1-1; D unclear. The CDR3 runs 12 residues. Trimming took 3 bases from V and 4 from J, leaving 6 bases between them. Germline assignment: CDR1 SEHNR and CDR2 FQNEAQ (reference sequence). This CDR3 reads CASSLGTTEAFF. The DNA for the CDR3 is TGTGCCAGCAGCTTGGGTACCACTGAAGCTTTCTTT.

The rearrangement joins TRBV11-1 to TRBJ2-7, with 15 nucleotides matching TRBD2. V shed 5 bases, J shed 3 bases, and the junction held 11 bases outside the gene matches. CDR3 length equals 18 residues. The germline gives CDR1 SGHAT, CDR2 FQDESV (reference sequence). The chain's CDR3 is CASSGRTSGRGALYEQYF. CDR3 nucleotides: TGTGCCAGCAGCGGACGGACTAGCGGGAGGGGGGCCCTCTACGAGCAGTACTTC.

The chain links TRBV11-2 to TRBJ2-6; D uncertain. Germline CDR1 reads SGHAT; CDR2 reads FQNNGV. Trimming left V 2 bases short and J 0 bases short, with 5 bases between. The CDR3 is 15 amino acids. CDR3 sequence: CASSLRLSGANVLTF. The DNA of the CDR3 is TGTGCCAGCAGCTTACGACTCTCTGGGGCCAACGTCCTGACTTTC.

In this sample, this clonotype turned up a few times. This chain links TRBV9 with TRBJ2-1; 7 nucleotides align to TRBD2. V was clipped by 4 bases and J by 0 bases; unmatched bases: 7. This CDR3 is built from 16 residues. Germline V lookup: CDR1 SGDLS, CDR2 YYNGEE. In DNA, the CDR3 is TGTGCCAGCAGCTTAAGCGGGGTGAGCTCCTACAATGAGCAGTTCTTC. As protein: CASSLSGVSSYNEQFF.

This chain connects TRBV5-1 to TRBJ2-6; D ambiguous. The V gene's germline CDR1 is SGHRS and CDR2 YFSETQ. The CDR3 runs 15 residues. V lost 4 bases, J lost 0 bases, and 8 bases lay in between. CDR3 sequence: CASSLVASGANVLTF. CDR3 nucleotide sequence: TGCGCCAGCAGCCTGGTGGCCTCTGGGGCCAACGTCCTGACTTTC.

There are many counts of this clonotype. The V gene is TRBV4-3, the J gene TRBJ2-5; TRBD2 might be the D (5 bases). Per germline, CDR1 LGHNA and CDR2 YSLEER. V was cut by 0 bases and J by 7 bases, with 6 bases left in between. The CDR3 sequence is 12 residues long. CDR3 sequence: CASSQDGGTQYF. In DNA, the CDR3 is TGCGCCAGCAGCCAAGATGGAGGGACCCAGTACTTC.

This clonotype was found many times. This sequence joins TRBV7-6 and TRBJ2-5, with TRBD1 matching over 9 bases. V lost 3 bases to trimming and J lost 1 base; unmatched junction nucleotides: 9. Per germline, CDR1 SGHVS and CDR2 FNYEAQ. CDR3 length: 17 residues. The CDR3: CASSFRDRALFQETQYF. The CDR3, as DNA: TGTGCCAGCAGCTTCCGGGACAGGGCTCTATTCCAAGAGACCCAGTACTTC. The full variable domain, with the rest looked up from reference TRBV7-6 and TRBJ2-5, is GAGVSQSPRYKVTKRGQDVALRCDPISGHVSLYWYRQALGQGPEFLTYFNYEAQQDKSGLPNDRFSAERPEGSISTLTIQRTEQRDSAMYRCASSFRDRALFQETQYFGPGTRLLVL.

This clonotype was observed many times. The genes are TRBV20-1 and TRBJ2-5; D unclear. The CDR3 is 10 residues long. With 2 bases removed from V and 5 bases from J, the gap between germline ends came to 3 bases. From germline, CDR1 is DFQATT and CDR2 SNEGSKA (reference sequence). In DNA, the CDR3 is TGCAGTGCTAGACAGGAGACCCAGTACTTC. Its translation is CSARQETQYF.

The CDR3: CSVAAGSGEQFF. In nucleotides, the CDR3 is TGCAGCGTTGCCGCAGGGTCTGGTGAGCAGTTCTTC. The rearrangement uses TRBV29-1 and TRBJ2-1; D possibly corresponds to TRBD1 (5 bases). CDR1 SQVTM and CDR2 ANQGSEA come from the germline V gene. Trimming pared 4 bases from V and 9 bases from J, leaving 13 bases between. This CDR3 spans 12 amino acids.

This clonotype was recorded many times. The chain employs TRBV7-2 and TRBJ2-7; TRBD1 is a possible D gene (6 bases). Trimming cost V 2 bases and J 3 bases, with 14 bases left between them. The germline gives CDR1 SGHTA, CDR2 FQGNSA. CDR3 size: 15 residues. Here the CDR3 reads CASSLRWAGDYEQYF. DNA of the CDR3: TGTGCCAGCAGCTTACGTTGGGCAGGGGACTACGAGCAGTACTTC.

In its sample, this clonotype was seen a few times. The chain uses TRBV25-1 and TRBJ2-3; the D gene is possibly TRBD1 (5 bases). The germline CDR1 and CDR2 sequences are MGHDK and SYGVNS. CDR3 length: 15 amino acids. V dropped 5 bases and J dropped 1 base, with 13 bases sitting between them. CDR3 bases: TGTGCCAGCAGTTCTCAGGGCCGGGGCACAGATACGCAGTATTTT. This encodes CASSSQGRGTDTQYF.

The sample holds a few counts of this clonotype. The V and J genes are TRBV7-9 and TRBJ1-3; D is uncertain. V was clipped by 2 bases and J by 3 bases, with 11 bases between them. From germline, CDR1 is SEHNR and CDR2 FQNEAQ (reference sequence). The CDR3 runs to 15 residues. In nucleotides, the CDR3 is TGTGCCAGCAGCTTACAGGTTCCCCTTGGAAACACCATATATTTT. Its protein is CASSLQVPLGNTIYF.

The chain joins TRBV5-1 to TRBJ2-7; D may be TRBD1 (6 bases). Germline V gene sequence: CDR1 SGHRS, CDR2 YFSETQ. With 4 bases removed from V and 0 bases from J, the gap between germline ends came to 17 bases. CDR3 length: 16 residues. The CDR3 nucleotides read TGCGCCAGCAGCACCCCACTCCGGGACAACTCCTACGAGCAGTACTTC. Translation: CASSTPLRDNSYEQYF.

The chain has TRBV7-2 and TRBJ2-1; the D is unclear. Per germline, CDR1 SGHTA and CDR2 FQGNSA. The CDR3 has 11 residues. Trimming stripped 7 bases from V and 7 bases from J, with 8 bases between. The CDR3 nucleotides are TGTGCCAGCACTCCTCTTAATGAGCAGTTCTTC. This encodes CASTPLNEQFF.

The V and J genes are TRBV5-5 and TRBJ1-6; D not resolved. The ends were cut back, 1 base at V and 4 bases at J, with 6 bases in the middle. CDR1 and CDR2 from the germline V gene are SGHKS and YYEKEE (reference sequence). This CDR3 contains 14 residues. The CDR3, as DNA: TGTGCCAGCAGCTTGATGGTTTATAATTCACCCCTCCACTTT. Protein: CASSLMVYNSPLHF.

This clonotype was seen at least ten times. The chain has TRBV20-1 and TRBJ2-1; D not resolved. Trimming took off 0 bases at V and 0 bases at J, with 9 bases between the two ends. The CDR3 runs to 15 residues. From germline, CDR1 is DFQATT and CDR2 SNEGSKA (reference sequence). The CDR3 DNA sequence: TGCAGTGCTAGAGAGGACCTAAGCTCCTACAATGAGCAGTTCTTC. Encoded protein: CSAREDLSSYNEQFF.

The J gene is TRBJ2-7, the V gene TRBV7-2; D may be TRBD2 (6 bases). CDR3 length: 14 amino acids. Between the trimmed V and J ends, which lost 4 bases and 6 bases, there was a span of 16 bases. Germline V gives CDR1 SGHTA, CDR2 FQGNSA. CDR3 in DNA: TGTGCCAGCAGCTCTAGCGTCTACCGCCCCGAGCAGTACTTC. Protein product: CASSSSVYRPEQYF.

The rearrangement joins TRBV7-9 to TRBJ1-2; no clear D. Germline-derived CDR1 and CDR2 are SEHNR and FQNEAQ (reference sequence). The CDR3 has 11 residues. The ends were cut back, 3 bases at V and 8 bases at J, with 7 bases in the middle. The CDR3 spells CASSLLEGYTF. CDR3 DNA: TGTGCCAGCAGCTTGCTAGAAGGCTACACCTTC.

The CDR3 loop reads CASSRGVYEQFF. Here the CDR3 DNA reads TGCGCCAGCAGCCGAGGAGTCTATGAGCAGTTCTTC. The rearrangement joins TRBV4-3 to TRBJ2-1; D ambiguous. CDR1 LGHNA and CDR2 YSLEER come from the germline V gene. The V end lost 4 bases, the J end lost 8 bases, and 9 bases lay between the germline ends. This CDR3 contains 12 residues.

CDR3 sequence: CASSDGTPLEQYF. The CDR3 bases are TGTGCCAGCAGCGATGGGACACCCCTCGAGCAGTACTTC. The genes are TRBV7-9 and TRBJ2-7; tentatively, D is TRBD1 (6 bases). The germline V and J ends were trimmed by 5 bases and 6 bases, with 14 bases remaining between them. CDR3 length: 13 amino acids. Germline CDR1 is SEHNR and CDR2 is FQNEAQ (reference sequence).

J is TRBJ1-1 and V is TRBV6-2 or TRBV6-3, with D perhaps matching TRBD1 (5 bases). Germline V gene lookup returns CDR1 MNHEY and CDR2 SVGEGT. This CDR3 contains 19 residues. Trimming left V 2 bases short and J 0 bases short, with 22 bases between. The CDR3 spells CASSYPMPGDRTLNTEAFF. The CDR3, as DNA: TGTGCCAGCAGTTACCCCATGCCTGGGGACCGAACTCTGAACACTGAAGCTTTCTTT.

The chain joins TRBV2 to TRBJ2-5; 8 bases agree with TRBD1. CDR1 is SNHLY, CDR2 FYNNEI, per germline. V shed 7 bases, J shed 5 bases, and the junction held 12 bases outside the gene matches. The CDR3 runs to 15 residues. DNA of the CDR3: TGTGCCAGCAACTCAGGGGGCCTTAAGGGGGAGACCCAGTACTTC. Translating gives CASNSGGLKGETQYF.

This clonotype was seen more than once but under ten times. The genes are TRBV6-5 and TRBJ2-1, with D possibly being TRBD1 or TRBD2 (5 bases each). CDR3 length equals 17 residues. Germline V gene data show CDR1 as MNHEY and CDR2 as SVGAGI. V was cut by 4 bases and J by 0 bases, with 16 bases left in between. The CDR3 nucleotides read TGTGCCAGCAGTTCCTGGGGGACGTTTTACTCCTACAATGAGCAGTTCTTC. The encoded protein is CASSSWGTFYSYNEQFF.

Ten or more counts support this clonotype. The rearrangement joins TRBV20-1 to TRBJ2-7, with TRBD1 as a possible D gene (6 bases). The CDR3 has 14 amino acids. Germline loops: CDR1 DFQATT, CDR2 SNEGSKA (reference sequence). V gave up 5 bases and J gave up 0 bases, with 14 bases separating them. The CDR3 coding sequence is TGCAGTGCTGCAAACAGGGAATCCTCCTACGAGCAGTACTTC. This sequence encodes CSAANRESSYEQYF.

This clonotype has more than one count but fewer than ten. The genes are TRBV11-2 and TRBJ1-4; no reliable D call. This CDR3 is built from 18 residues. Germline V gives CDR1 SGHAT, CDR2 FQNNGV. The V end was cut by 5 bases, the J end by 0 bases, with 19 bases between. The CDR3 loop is CASSPQRGIPATNEKLFF. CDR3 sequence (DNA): TGTGCCAGCAGCCCTCAACGGGGAATCCCTGCAACTAATGAAAAACTGTTTTTT.